The source of this T cell receptor (beta chain) is a study of cytomegalovirus exposure and HLA in healthy donors. Study-level findings and limits: With high specificity and sensitivity, the classifier reportedly diagnosed cytomegalovirus status. Rare sequences made up most TCRs, while some public TCRs were found in many donors. Listed as cytomegalovirus-associated were 150 to 200 TCR beta chains.

Clones were sequenced by immunoSEQ multiplex PCR, and TCRdb holds only the in-frame ones, with some missing. The sample has roughly 100,000 clones; approximately 94% are singletons. The length of the CDR3 is 16 residues. Losses at the gene ends were 1 base for V and 9 bases for J; bases not matched to a gene: 11. Per germline, CDR1 SGHTA and CDR2 FQGNSA. Of note for this clone: Its antigen is still unknown.

The chain combines TRBV7-2 with TRBJ2-1; 8 bases align to TRBD2. The receptor was isolated from a woman younger than 35 in good health and CMV-seronegative. The sample consisted of PBMCs. CDR3 amino acids: CASSLDYPGGLREQFF. The CDR3 nucleotides are TGTGCCAGCAGCTTAGATTATCCGGGGGGGCTTCGTGAGCAGTTCTTC.